This TCR beta chain was identified in a study of OX40 agonist ivuxolimab in advanced cancers. Findings and limits, study-wide: Relative to CD4+ cells, CD8+ T cells on average had more expanded clones.

Produced via immunoSEQ multiplex PCR; TCRdb's table is partial and in-frame only. The sample records some 140,000 clones, roughly 91% being singletons. There are 16 residues in the CDR3. V lost 4 bases and J lost 5, with 18 bases in between. The germline V gene has CDR1 SGHNT and CDR2 YENEEA. This clone was detected only once. Its antigen is unknown. The material sequenced was CD4+ or CD8+ T cells sorted from blood, taken in a trial of the OX40 agonist ivuxolimab. V gene TRBV11-3 combines with J gene TRBJ2-1; TRBD2 is a possible D gene (6 bases). The receptor was derived from an adult with an advanced solid tumor such as melanoma, head and neck, liver or kidney cancer. The CDR3 DNA sequence: TGTGCCAGCAGCTCGCCCCGGAGGGACCAGGACAATGAGCAGTTCTTC. Translation gives CASSSPRRDQDNEQFF.